This TCR beta chain derives from a study of beta chain features in type 1 diabetes. Whole-study results and caveats: A closer apparent resemblance between naive, central memory and Treg TCRB repertoires was seen in patients than in healthy donors. At VDJ recombination sites, type 1 diabetes patients had fewer insertions and more deleted nucleotides.

V was pared by 0 bases and J by 3 bases, with 6 bases between. Germline V gene lookup returns CDR1 SGHAT and CDR2 FQNNGV. The CDR3 runs to 13 residues. The sequenced template was cDNA made from the entire isolated RNA. Sequencing was performed with immunoSEQ multiplex PCR; in TCRdb, only in-frame clones are kept and a portion is missing. The repertoire has 150,000 to 200,000 clones, approximately 9.9% of them found once; the top ten carry 2.3%. This clone has just a few counts. Its antigen remains unknown. Other nucleotide sequences from this sample produce the same CDR3. The chain carries TRBV11-2 and TRBJ2-7, with D possibly matching TRBD2 (5 bases). The sequenced sample consisted of central memory CD4+ T cells from blood. The receptor's source is a young woman in good health. The CDR3 DNA is TGTGCCAGCAGCTTAGATCGGGGCTACGAGCAGTACTTC. Its protein is CASSLDRGYEQYF.